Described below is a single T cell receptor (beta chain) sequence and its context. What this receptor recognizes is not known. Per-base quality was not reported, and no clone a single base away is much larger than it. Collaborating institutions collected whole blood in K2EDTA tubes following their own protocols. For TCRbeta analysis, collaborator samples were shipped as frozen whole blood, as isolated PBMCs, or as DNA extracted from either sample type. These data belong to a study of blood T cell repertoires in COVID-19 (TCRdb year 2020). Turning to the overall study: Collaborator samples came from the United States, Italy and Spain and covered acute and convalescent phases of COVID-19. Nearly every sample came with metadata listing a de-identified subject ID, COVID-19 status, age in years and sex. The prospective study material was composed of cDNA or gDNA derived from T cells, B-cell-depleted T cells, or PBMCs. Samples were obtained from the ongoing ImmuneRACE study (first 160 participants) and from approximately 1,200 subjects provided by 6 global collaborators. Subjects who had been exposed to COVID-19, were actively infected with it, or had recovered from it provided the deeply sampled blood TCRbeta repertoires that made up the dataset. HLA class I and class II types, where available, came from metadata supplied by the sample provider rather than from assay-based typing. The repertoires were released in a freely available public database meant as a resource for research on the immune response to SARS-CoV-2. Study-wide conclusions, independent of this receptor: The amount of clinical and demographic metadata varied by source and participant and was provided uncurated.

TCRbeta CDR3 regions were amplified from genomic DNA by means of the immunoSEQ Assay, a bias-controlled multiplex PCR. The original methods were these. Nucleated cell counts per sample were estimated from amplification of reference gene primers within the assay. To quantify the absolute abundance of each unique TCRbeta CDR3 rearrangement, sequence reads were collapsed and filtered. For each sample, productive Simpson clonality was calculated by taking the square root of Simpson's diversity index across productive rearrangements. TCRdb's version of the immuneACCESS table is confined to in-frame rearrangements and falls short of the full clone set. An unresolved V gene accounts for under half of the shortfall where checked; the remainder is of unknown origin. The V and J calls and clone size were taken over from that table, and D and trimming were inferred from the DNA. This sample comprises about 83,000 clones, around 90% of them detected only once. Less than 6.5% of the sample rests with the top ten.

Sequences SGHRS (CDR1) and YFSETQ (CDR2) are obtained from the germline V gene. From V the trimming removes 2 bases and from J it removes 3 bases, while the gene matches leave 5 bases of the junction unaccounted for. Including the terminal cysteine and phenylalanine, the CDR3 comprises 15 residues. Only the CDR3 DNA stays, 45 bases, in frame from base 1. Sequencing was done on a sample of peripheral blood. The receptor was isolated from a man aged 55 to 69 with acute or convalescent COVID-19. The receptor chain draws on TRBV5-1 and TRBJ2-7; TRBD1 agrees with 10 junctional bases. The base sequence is TGCGCCAGCAGCTTTGGACAGGGGGGAGGCTACGAGCAGTACTTC. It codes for CASSFGQGGGYEQYF.